The present T cell receptor beta chain was sequenced within a study of T cells after yellow fever vaccination. TCR cDNA was made by 5'RACE template switching, adding a universal primer site and UMIs. TCRdb re-derived calls from the 5' RACE reads in MiXCR, one entry per CDR3 protein. This sample carries about 550,000 distinct CDR3 sequences, about 19% of them seen once, and the ten largest clones take about 13%. The CDR3 length is 17 residues. The ends lost 2 bases at V and 1 base at J; junction bases unmatched: 7. CDR1 is LNHDA, CDR2 SQIVND, per germline (reference sequence). Only a few counts were recorded for this clonotype.

This chain connects TRBV19 to TRBJ2-2, with TRBD2 matching 7 bases. The TCR originated in a man aged 30 to 39 who received the YFV17D yellow fever vaccine. The material sequenced was PBMCs, taken 15 days after the yellow fever booster vaccination. CDR3 nucleotides: TGTGCCAGTAGTATAAAAGGAGGACTAGAGAACACCGGGGAGCTGTTTTTT. Amino acid sequence: CASSIKGGLENTGELFF.